Below are 11 T cell receptor beta chains sequenced from a single sample in a study of blood T cell repertoires in COVID-19. The table came from immunoSEQ multiplex PCR; TCRdb's copy has only in-frame clones and leaves some out. This sample has 150,000 or so clones; roughly 85% occur once, and the top ten carry approximately 4.5%. The sequencing sample was made of PBMCs or T cells enriched from blood (not recorded which). Receptor source: a man in his fifties who had recovered from COVID-19.

This sequence joins TRBV10-3 and TRBJ1-1, with a weak D call TRBD1 (5 bases). The CDR3 is 17 amino acids. The V gene's germline CDR1 is ENHRY and CDR2 SYGVKD. Here the CDR3 reads CATIPTLYDSTNTEAFF. The CDR3, as DNA: TGTGCAACCATTCCCACACTCTACGACAGTACGAACACTGAAGCTTTCTTT.

The chain employs TRBV5-5 and TRBJ2-1; D gene uncertain. In germline, CDR1 is SGHKS, CDR2 YYEKEE (reference sequence). The germline V and J ends were trimmed by 4 bases and 9 bases, with 17 bases remaining between them. The CDR3 is 14 amino acids. The CDR3 nucleotides are TGTGCCAGCAGCCGCCCTCCCTGGGCACCTGAGCAGTTCTTC. Protein sequence: CASSRPPWAPEQFF.

The chain links TRBV18 to TRBJ2-6; the D is unclear. Trimming took 2 bases from V and 2 from J, leaving 7 bases between them. The CDR3 has 15 residues. The germline V gene encodes CDR1 KGHSH and CDR2 LQKENI. DNA of the CDR3: TGTGCCAGCTCACCAGTGGCAGCTGGGGCCAACGTCCTGACTTTC. As protein: CASSPVAAGANVLTF.

This clone has a handful of counts. The genes are TRBV7-8 and TRBJ2-2; D perhaps matches TRBD1 (6 bases). This CDR3 region has 15 residues. CDR1 is SGHVS and CDR2 is FQNEAQ in the germline V gene. Trimming took 2 bases from V and 0 from J, leaving 7 bases between them. For the CDR3, the DNA is TGTGCCAGCAGCTTAAGGACAGCGAACACCGGGGAGCTGTTTTTT. The encoded protein is CASSLRTANTGELFF.

The V gene is TRBV18, the J gene TRBJ1-3; maybe TRBD1 (6 bases). The germline V and J ends were trimmed by 2 bases and 5 bases, with 13 bases remaining between them. Germline V gene data show CDR1 as KGHSH and CDR2 as LQKENI. The CDR3 covers 15 residues. CDR3 DNA: TGTGCCAGCTCACCAGTAACAGGGTTAAGAAACACCATATATTTT. Protein: CASSPVTGLRNTIYF.

The chain is built from TRBV2 and TRBJ1-6; 8 nucleotides match TRBD1. CDR3 length: 14 amino acids. V trimming: 7 bases; J trimming: 8 bases; junction bases outside the gene matches: 7. Germline CDR1 and CDR2: SNHLY and FYNNEI. The CDR3 DNA is TGTGCCAGCAATTCCGGGACAGGTTATTCACCCCTCCACTTT. Amino acid sequence: CASNSGTGYSPLHF.

The chain carries TRBV5-1 and TRBJ2-2, with a tentative D call TRBD2 (6 bases). The germline V and J ends were trimmed by 6 bases and 5 bases, with 23 bases remaining between them. Germline loops: CDR1 SGHRS, CDR2 YFSETQ. The CDR3 has 17 residues. The CDR3 here is CASMRARDSFQTGELFF. The CDR3 coding sequence is TGCGCCAGCATGCGTGCACGGGACTCCTTTCAGACCGGGGAGCTGTTTTTT.

The genes are TRBV15 and TRBJ1-3; 7 bases fit TRBD1. This CDR3 is built from 16 residues. V lost 1 base to trimming and J lost 4 bases; unmatched junction nucleotides: 7. Germline V gene sequence: CDR1 LNHNV, CDR2 YYDKDF (reference sequence). CDR3: CATSRASGTAGNTIYF. The CDR3 DNA follows: TGTGCCACCAGCAGAGCATCCGGGACAGCAGGAAACACCATATATTTT.

This chain links TRBV18 with TRBJ1-2; TRBD1 is a possible D gene (6 bases). Germline V gene lookup returns CDR1 KGHSH and CDR2 LQKENI. Trimming removed 3 bases at V and 4 bases at J, with 15 bases between. The CDR3 covers 15 residues. The CDR3 sequence: CASSPSGTPLYGYTF. In nucleotides, the CDR3 is TGTGCCAGCTCACCTTCCGGGACACCTCTCTATGGCTACACCTTC.

This clone was found many times. The V and J genes are TRBV7-9 and TRBJ1-3, with 7 bases aligning to TRBD1. V trimming: 3 bases; J trimming: 4 bases; junction bases outside the gene matches: 6. The CDR3 covers 15 residues. Germline V lookup: CDR1 SEHNR, CDR2 FQNEAQ (reference sequence). The CDR3 loop is CASSFGQAAGNTIYF. Here the CDR3 DNA reads TGTGCCAGCAGCTTTGGACAGGCTGCCGGAAACACCATATATTTT. Filled out from reference TRBV7-9 and TRBJ1-3, the complete variable domain reads DTGVSQNPRHKITKRGQNVTFRCDPISEHNRLYWYRQTLGQGPEFLTYFQNEAQLEKSRLLSDRFSAERPKGSFSTLEIQRTEQGDSAMYLCASSFGQAAGNTIYFGEGSWLTVV.

V gene TRBV18 combines with J gene TRBJ2-1; tentative D call: TRBD2 (6 bases). The CDR3 is 16 amino acids. CDR1 is KGHSH and CDR2 is LQKENI in the germline V gene. V was clipped by 6 bases and J by 4 bases, with 19 bases between them. CDR3 amino acids: CASSPPSGTQYNEQFF. In nucleotides, the CDR3 is TGTGCCAGCTCGCCTCCCTCCGGGACTCAATACAATGAGCAGTTCTTC.